The next 3 T cell receptor beta chains were all read from a single sample in a study of cytomegalovirus exposure and HLA in healthy donors. 13 Jbeta primers and 60 Vbeta primers were used for the PCR. Sequenced by immunoSEQ multiplex PCR; TCRdb stores in-frame clones only, minus some. The data contain 120,000 to 150,000 clones, roughly 78% of them singletons. The material sequenced was PBMCs. These receptors all stem from a man aged 18 to 35 in good health and CMV-seropositive.

This chain uses TRBV18 with TRBJ2-7; 9 nucleotides line up with TRBD1. The junction had 5 bases not matched to a gene; V was cut back by 6 bases and J by 5 bases. The germline V gene encodes CDR1 KGHSH and CDR2 LQKENI. This CDR3 is 13 amino acids long. CDR3 in DNA: TGTGCCAGCTCTGGGGACAGGGTAAACGAGCAGTACTTC. Translated: CASSGDRVNEQYF.

CDR3 bases: TGTGCCAGCAGTTTATCGACGGGGAATCAGCCCCAGCATTTT. It yields the protein CASSLSTGNQPQHF. The rearrangement uses TRBV27 and TRBJ1-5; the D is unclear. Trimming cost V 0 bases and J 4 bases, with 7 bases left between them. CDR3 size: 14 residues. Germline V gene sequence: CDR1 MNHEY, CDR2 SMNVEV (reference sequence).

V and J are TRBV10-3 and TRBJ1-5; D perhaps matches TRBD1 (5 bases). Germline CDR1 is ENHRY and CDR2 is SYGVKD. Trimming took 0 bases from V and 7 from J, leaving 10 bases between them. CDR3 length: 14 amino acids. The CDR3 DNA sequence: TGTGCCATCAGTGAGTCGGGGGGGAGGCAGCCCCAGCATTTT. Amino acid sequence: CAISESGGRQPQHF.